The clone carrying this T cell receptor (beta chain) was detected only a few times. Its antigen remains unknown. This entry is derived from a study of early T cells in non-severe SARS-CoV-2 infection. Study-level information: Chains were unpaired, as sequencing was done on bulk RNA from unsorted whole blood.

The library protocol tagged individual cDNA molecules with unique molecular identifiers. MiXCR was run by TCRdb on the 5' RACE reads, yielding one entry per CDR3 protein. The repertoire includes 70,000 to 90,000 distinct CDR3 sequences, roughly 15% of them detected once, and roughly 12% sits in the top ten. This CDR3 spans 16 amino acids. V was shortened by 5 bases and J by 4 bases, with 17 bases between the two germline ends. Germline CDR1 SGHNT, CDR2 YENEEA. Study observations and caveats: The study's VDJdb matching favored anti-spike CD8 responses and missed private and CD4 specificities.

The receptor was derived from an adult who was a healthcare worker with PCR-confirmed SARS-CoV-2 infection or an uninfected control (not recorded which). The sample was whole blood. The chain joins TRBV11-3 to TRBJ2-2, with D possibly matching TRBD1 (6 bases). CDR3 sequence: CASSPSGTRPTGELFF. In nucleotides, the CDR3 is TGTGCCAGCAGCCCTAGTGGGACACGACCCACCGGGGAGCTGTTTTTT.